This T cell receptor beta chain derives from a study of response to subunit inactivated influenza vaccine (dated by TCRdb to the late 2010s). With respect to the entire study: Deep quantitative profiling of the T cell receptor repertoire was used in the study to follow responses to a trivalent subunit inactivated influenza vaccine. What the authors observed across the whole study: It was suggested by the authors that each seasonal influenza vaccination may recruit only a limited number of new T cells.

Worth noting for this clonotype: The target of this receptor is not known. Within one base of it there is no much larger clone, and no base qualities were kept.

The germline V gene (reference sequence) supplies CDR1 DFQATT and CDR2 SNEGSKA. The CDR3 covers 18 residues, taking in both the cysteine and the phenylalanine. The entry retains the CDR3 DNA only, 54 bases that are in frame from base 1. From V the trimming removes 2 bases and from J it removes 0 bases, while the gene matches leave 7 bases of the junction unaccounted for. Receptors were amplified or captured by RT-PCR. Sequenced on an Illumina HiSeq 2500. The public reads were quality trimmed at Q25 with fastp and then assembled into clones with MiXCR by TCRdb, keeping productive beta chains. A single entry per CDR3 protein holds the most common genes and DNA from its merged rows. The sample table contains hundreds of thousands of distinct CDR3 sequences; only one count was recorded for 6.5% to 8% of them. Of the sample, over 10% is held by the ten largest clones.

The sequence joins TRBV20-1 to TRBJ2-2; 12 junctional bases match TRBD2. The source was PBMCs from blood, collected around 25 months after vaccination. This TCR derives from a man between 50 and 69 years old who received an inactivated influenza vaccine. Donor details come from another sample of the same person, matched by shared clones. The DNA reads TGCAGTGCTAGACCTCCGGGACTAGCGGGCGCGAACACCGGGGAGCTGTTTTTT. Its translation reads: CSARPPGLAGANTGELFF.